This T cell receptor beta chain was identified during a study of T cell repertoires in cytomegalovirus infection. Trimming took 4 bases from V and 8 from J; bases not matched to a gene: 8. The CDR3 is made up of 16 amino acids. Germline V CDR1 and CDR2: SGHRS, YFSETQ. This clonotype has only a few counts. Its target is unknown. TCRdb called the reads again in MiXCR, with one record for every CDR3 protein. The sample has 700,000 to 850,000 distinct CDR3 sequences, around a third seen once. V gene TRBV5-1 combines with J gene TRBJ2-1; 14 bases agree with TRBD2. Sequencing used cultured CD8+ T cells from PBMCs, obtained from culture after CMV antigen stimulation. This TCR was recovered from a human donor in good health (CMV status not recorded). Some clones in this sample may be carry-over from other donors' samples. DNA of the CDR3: TGCGCCAGCAGCCTTCCCGGGACTAGCGGGGGCGATGAGCAGTTCTTC. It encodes CASSLPGTSGGDEQFF.